The 3 T cell receptor beta chains in this list originate from one sample, sequenced in a study of OX40 agonist ivuxolimab in advanced cancers. Profiling relied on immunoSEQ multiplex PCR, and the TCRdb table lists in-frame clones only, not all of them. The sample contains tens of thousands of clones, over 80% of which appear only once. The sequences come from CD4+ or CD8+ T cells sorted from blood, collected in a trial of the OX40 agonist ivuxolimab. Every receptor here comes from an adult with an advanced solid tumor such as melanoma, head and neck, liver or kidney cancer.

The gene calls are TRBV7-2 and TRBJ1-3; the D is unclear. The germline gives CDR1 SGHTA, CDR2 FQGNSA. The CDR3 is 14 residues long. Trimming took 3 bases from V and 0 from J, leaving 6 bases between them. The CDR3 sequence: CASSFASSGNTIYF. For the CDR3, the DNA is TGTGCCAGCAGCTTCGCCAGCTCTGGAAACACCATATATTTT.

This clone has only a few counts. This rearrangement joins TRBV5-1 to TRBJ2-2; TRBD1 agrees at 7 bases. CDR1 is SGHRS, CDR2 YFSETQ, per germline. Trimming took 4 bases from V and 7 from J; bases not matched to a gene: 7. The CDR3 runs 14 residues. The CDR3 DNA sequence: TGCGCCAGCAGCCCGGACAGGCAGGGCGGGGAGCTGTTTTTT. It specifies CASSPDRQGGELFF.

The chain carries TRBV19 and TRBJ1-2; the D is unclear. Trimming took off 5 bases at V and 4 bases at J, with 11 bases between the two ends. The CDR3 contains 13 residues. The germline V gene has CDR1 LNHDA and CDR2 SQIVND (reference sequence). The CDR3 loop reads CASSSPGGYGYTF. In nucleotides, the CDR3 is TGTGCCAGTAGTTCACCGGGAGGCTATGGCTACACCTTC.